This TCR beta chain was recovered during a study of PD-L1 blockade in urothelial cancer. Assay: immunoSEQ multiplex PCR; the TCRdb copy retains only in-frame clones and omits some. Of some 45,000 clones in the sample, approximately 91% were seen once. The time point was: pretreatment peripheral blood. This receptor was taken from a donor at least 40 years old with urothelial cancer. The starting material was PBMCs, obtained around atezolizumab (anti-PD-L1) treatment.

The CDR3 region has the DNA TGTGCCAGCAGTCGACAGGGGGGGTATCAGCCCCAGCATTTT. Encoded protein: CASSRQGGYQPQHF. The chain recombines TRBV2 with TRBJ1-5; 9 bases agree with TRBD1. Germline CDR1 and CDR2: SNHLY and FYNNEI. This CDR3 is built from 14 residues. V was pared by 5 bases and J by 5 bases, with 4 bases of the junction left unmatched.